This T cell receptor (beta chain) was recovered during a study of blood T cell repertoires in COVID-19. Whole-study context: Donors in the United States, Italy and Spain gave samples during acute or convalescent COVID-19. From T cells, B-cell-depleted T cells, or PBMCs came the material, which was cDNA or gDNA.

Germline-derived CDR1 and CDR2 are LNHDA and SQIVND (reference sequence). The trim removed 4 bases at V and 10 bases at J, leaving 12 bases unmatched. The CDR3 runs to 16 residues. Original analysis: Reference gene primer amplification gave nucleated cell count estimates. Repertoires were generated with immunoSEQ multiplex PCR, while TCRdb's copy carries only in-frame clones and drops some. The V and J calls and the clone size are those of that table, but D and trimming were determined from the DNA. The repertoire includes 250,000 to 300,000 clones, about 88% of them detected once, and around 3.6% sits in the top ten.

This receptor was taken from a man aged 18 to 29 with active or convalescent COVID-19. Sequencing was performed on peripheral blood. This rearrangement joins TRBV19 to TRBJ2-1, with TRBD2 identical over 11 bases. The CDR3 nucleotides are TGTGCCAGTAGTACCCTCCTAGCGGGAGGCCCTGGAGAGCAGTTCTTC. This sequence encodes CASSTLLAGGPGEQFF.